The 6 T cell receptor beta chains listed next were all sequenced from one sample in a study of blood T cell repertoires in COVID-19. The data were produced by immunoSEQ multiplex PCR, yet TCRdb's version contains in-frame clones alone and is incomplete. The table lists around 340,000 clones, roughly nine tenths of them singletons. Sequencing input: peripheral blood. Every receptor here comes from a woman aged 60-75 years with COVID-19, enrolled during active disease.

This chain connects TRBV6-1 to TRBJ2-7; tentative D call: TRBD1 (5 bases). The CDR3 contains 15 residues. CDR1 is MNHNS, CDR2 SASEGT, per germline. Trimming pared 0 bases from V and 3 bases from J, leaving 12 bases between. CDR3 in DNA: TGTGCCAGCAGTGAAGCGGGCCAGGGAATCTACGAGCAGTACTTC. Its translation is CASSEAGQGIYEQYF.

The rearrangement links TRBV7-2 to TRBJ2-7; 9 bases align to TRBD1. J was trimmed by 3 bases and V by 1 base; bases with no gene match: 1. In germline, CDR1 is SGHTA, CDR2 FQGNSA. The CDR3 runs 14 residues. The CDR3 loop reads CASSLDRGLYEQYF. DNA of the CDR3: TGTGCCAGCAGCTTAGACAGGGGGCTCTACGAGCAGTACTTC.

This clone has a single count. The genes are TRBV14 and TRBJ1-1, with a weak D call TRBD1 (5 bases). This CDR3 has 15 amino acids. Germline V gives CDR1 SGHDN, CDR2 FVKESK. The V end was cut by 4 bases, the J end by 0 bases, with 12 bases between. CDR3 loop: CASSPQPGMNTEAFF. The CDR3 DNA reads TGTGCCAGCAGCCCCCAACCAGGGATGAACACTGAAGCTTTCTTT.

The chain carries TRBV2 and TRBJ1-5, with TRBD1 matching over 7 bases. With V trimmed by 6 bases and J by 4 bases, 6 bases remained unmatched. Germline V lookup: CDR1 SNHLY, CDR2 FYNNEI. This CDR3 contains 14 residues. The CDR3 bases are TGTGCCAGCAGCACTGACAGGGTGAATCAGCCCCAGCATTTT. This codes for CASSTDRVNQPQHF.

This clone turned up a few times. The chain couples TRBV24-1 to TRBJ2-3; tentatively, D is TRBD2 (6 bases). The CDR3 loop spans 13 amino acids. Trimming left V 8 bases short and J 2 bases short, with 10 bases between. CDR1 is KGHDR, CDR2 SFDVKD, per germline. This chain's CDR3 is CATMEGVTDTQYF. CDR3 DNA sequence: TGTGCCACCATGGAGGGAGTCACAGATACGCAGTATTTT.

J is TRBJ1-4 and V is TRBV6-5, with 8 nucleotides matching TRBD1. CDR3 length: 13 amino acids. The V gene's germline CDR1 is MNHEY and CDR2 SVGAGI. V gave up 9 bases and J gave up 4 bases; unmatched junction bases: 4. The CDR3 DNA sequence: TGTGCCAGTCGACAGGGGATTAATGAAAAACTGTTTTTT. It specifies CASRQGINEKLFF.